These 23 T cell receptor beta chains originate from one sample sequenced in a study of blood T cell repertoires in COVID-19. Produced via immunoSEQ multiplex PCR; TCRdb's table is partial and in-frame only. The data show over 100,000 clones, 80% to 95% seen once. The sample consisted of peripheral blood. The receptors stem from a young man with acute or convalescent COVID-19.

V gene TRBV18 combines with J gene TRBJ2-3; D might be TRBD1 (6 bases). This CDR3 comprises 14 residues. Germline CDR1 is KGHSH and CDR2 is LQKENI. V dropped 5 bases and J dropped 1 base, with 10 bases sitting between them. CDR3 loop: CASSSRQGTDTQYF. The CDR3 bases are TGTGCCAGCTCATCCCGACAGGGCACAGATACGCAGTATTTT.

The chain employs TRBV4-1 and TRBJ1-1; the D gene is possibly TRBD1 (6 bases). V was shortened by 3 bases and J by 5 bases, with 16 bases between the two germline ends. This CDR3 has 15 residues. Germline lookup yields CDR1 MGHRA and CDR2 YSYEKL. The chain's CDR3 is CASSQDSRTGTEAFF. CDR3 DNA: TGCGCCAGCAGCCAGGACAGTAGAACAGGGACTGAAGCTTTCTTT.

The rearrangement links TRBV5-8 to TRBJ1-1, with 8 bases aligning to TRBD1. Trimming at V came to 4 bases and at J to 1 base, leaving 3 bases not matched to a gene. This CDR3 comprises 14 residues. Germline values: CDR1 SGHTS, CDR2 YDEGEE. CDR3 protein: CASSRGTGNTEAFF. Written as DNA, the CDR3 is TGTGCCAGCAGCCGCGGGACAGGGAACACTGAAGCTTTCTTT.

The chain links TRBV9 to TRBJ2-7, with a possible D match to TRBD2 (5 bases). This CDR3 is built from 13 residues. CDR1 SGDLS and CDR2 YYNGEE come from the germline V gene. Trimming left V 3 bases short and J 0 bases short, with 7 bases between. CDR3 DNA sequence: TGTGCCAGCAGCGGCGGGTACTCCTACGAGCAGTACTTC. This gives the protein CASSGGYSYEQYF.

V usage is TRBV4-1 and J usage is TRBJ2-3; D is uncertain. CDR1 and CDR2 (germline): MGHRA, YSYEKL. CDR3 size: 14 residues. Trimming stripped 2 bases from V and 3 bases from J, with 9 bases between. For the CDR3, the DNA is TGCGCCAGCAGCCAACAGGAACTTACAGATACGCAGTATTTT. Amino acid sequence: CASSQQELTDTQYF.

V is TRBV12-5 and J is TRBJ1-2; D is uncertain. Trimming removed 0 bases from V and 4 bases from J, with 6 bases in between. The germline V gene encodes CDR1 LGHNT and CDR2 FRNRAP. This CDR3 has 13 residues. CDR3: CASGLVRAYGYTF. The CDR3 coding sequence is TGTGCTAGTGGTTTGGTACGAGCCTATGGCTACACCTTC. The full variable domain, completed using reference TRBV12-5 and TRBJ1-2, is DARVTQTPRHKVTEMGQEVTMRCQPILGHNTVFWYRQTMMQGLELLAYFRNRAPLDDSGMPKDRFSAEMPDATLATLKIQPSEPRDSAVYFCASGLVRAYGYTFGSGTRLTVV.

This clone was counted a single time. This chain joins TRBV5-1 and TRBJ1-1; weak D call: TRBD1 (5 bases). The CDR3 extends over 15 amino acids. V lost 2 bases and J lost 0, with 11 bases in between. CDR1 is SGHRS and CDR2 is YFSETQ in the germline V gene. CDR3 in DNA: TGCGCCAGCAGCTTCAGGGAGGAAATGAACACTGAAGCTTTCTTT. Translation: CASSFREEMNTEAFF. Full variable domain (remainder filled in from reference TRBV5-1 and TRBJ1-1): KAGVTQTPRYLIKTRGQQVTLSCSPISGHRSVSWYQQTPGQGLQFLFEYFSETQRNKGNFPGRFSGRQFSNSRSEMNVSTLELGDSALYLCASSFREEMNTEAFFGQGTRLTVV.

This chain links TRBV15 with TRBJ1-1; tentatively, D is TRBD1 (6 bases). The V end was cut by 0 bases, the J end by 0 bases, with 8 bases between. Germline CDR1 reads LNHNV; CDR2 reads YYDKDF (reference sequence). CDR3 length: 15 amino acids. The CDR3 is CATSRDGQMNTEAFF. CDR3 bases: TGTGCCACCAGCAGAGATGGACAGATGAACACTGAAGCTTTCTTT. Supplemented by reference TRBV15 and TRBJ1-1, the full variable domain reads DAMVIQNPRYQVTQFGKPVTLSCSQTLNHNVMYWYQQKSSQAPKLLFHYYDKDFNNEADTPDNFQSRRPNTSFCFLDIRSPGLGDTAMYLCATSRDGQMNTEAFFGQGTRLTVV.

V is TRBV10-1 and J is TRBJ2-7; 8 bases match TRBD1. CDR3 length equals 15 residues. Germline lookup yields CDR1 WNHNN and CDR2 SYGVQD (reference sequence). Unmatched junction bases numbered 9, after V lost 3 bases and J lost 5 bases. The CDR3 DNA reads TGCGCCAGCAGTGACCCAGGGACAGGTCAAGACGAGCAGTACTTC. As protein: CASSDPGTGQDEQYF.

V and J are TRBV14 and TRBJ1-6; the D gene is possibly TRBD1 (5 bases). The CDR3 covers 13 residues. Trimming left V 4 bases short and J 5 bases short, with 6 bases between. Germline CDR1 SGHDN, CDR2 FVKESK. The DNA of the CDR3 is TGTGCCAGCAGCCCCAGGGATAATTCACCCCTCCACTTT. It translates to CASSPRDNSPLHF.

V and J are TRBV27 and TRBJ2-3, with a tentative D call TRBD2 (7 bases). Germline V CDR1 and CDR2: MNHEY, SMNVEV (reference sequence). There are 16 residues in the CDR3. V was cut by 8 bases and J by 1 base, with 19 bases left in between. The CDR3 DNA reads TGTGCCAGCTGTAGGGAGGGGGGATACGGCACAGATACGCAGTATTTT. Translated: CASCREGGYGTDTQYF.

J is TRBJ2-1 and V is TRBV10-1; 10 bases align to TRBD2. In germline, CDR1 is WNHNN, CDR2 SYGVQD (reference sequence). The CDR3 extends over 17 amino acids. V lost 2 bases and J lost 8; bases outside the gene matches: 12. The chain's CDR3 is CASSEGRGLALRDEQFF. The CDR3 DNA follows: TGCGCCAGCAGTGAGGGTAGGGGACTAGCGCTTCGGGATGAGCAGTTCTTC.

V usage is TRBV19 and J usage is TRBJ2-1; 8 bases agree with TRBD2. With V trimmed by 6 bases and J by 2 bases, 6 bases remained unmatched. This CDR3 comprises 15 residues. From germline, CDR1 is LNHDA and CDR2 SQIVND (reference sequence). The CDR3 nucleotides are TGTGCCAGTAGCCCGGGACTAGGAACCTACAATGAGCAGTTCTTC. Its translation: CASSPGLGTYNEQFF. The whole variable domain, remainder taken from reference TRBV19 and TRBJ2-1, is DGGITQSPKYLFRKEGQNVTLSCEQNLNHDAMYWYRQDPGQGLRLIYYSQIVNDFQKGDIAEGYSVSREKKESFPLTVTSAQKNPTAFYLCASSPGLGTYNEQFFGPGTRLTVL.

This chain joins TRBV12-3 or TRBV12-4 and TRBJ1-1, with D hard to call. This CDR3 comprises 13 residues. Deletions cut 11 bases from V and 1 base from J, with 14 bases between. The DNA for the CDR3 is TGTGCCCTATCGGAGGACGGGAACACTGAAGCTTTCTTT. It codes for CALSEDGNTEAFF.

CDR3 amino acids: CASSFSGGYEQYF. The CDR3 DNA reads TGTGCCAGCAGCTTCTCGGGGGGGTACGAGCAGTACTTC. V is TRBV7-7 and J is TRBJ2-7; TRBD2 agrees at 8 bases. The CDR3 runs 13 residues. Germline assignment: CDR1 SSHAT and CDR2 FNYEAQ (reference sequence). Unmatched junction bases numbered 2, after V lost 3 bases and J lost 4 bases.

The genes are TRBV19 and TRBJ2-7, with 10 bases that match TRBD1. Germline V CDR1 and CDR2: LNHDA, SQIVND (reference sequence). Germline trimming cut 7 bases from V and 2 bases from J; bases unmatched to any gene: 8. This CDR3 has 15 residues. CDR3: CASKNQGQGPYEQYF. The CDR3, as DNA: TGTGCCAGTAAAAATCAGGGACAGGGGCCCTACGAGCAGTACTTC.

V gene TRBV24-1 combines with J gene TRBJ1-6; D not certain. The CDR3 has 12 amino acids. Germline V CDR1 and CDR2: KGHDR, SFDVKD. Trimming removed 1 base from V and 10 bases from J, with 4 bases in between. As DNA, the CDR3 is TGTGCCACCAGTGATTTCGGGTCACCCCTCCACTTT. Amino acid sequence: CATSDFGSPLHF.

This clone was observed once. The V call is TRBV5-4, the J call TRBJ2-5; possible D gene TRBD1, 5 bases. V was cut by 0 bases and J by 4 bases, with 10 bases left in between. The CDR3 is made up of 14 amino acids. Germline V lookup: CDR1 SGHNT, CDR2 YYREEE (reference sequence). The CDR3 loop reads CASSLDRQGETQYF. DNA for the CDR3: TGTGCCAGCAGCTTGGATCGTCAGGGAGAGACCCAGTACTTC.

This clone has only one observation. CDR3 amino acids: CASSLDSGGPNEQFF. The DNA of the CDR3 is TGTGCCAGCAGCTTAGATAGCGGGGGCCCCAATGAGCAGTTCTTC. The rearrangement uses TRBV7-6 and TRBJ2-1; TRBD2 matches at 9 bases. Germline trimming cut 1 base from V and 6 bases from J; bases unmatched to any gene: 4. Germline lookup yields CDR1 SGHVS and CDR2 FNYEAQ. This CDR3 contains 15 residues.

J is TRBJ1-2 and V is TRBV5-1; 8 nucleotides match TRBD1. The CDR3 spans 17 residues. The germline CDR1 and CDR2 sequences are SGHRS and YFSETQ. Unmatched junction bases numbered 14, after V lost 3 bases and J lost 4 bases. The CDR3 spells CASSSLGTGLVSYGYTF. The CDR3 bases are TGCGCCAGCAGCTCCCTCGGGACAGGCCTCGTCAGCTATGGCTACACCTTC.

J is TRBJ2-1 and V is TRBV2; 12 bases agree with TRBD2. V gave up 5 bases and J gave up 7 bases; unmatched junction bases: 6. The CDR3 is 15 amino acids. Germline CDR1 SNHLY, CDR2 FYNNEI. CDR3 sequence: CASSRGLAGKNEQFF. The CDR3 DNA sequence: TGTGCCAGCAGTCGTGGACTAGCGGGGAAAAATGAGCAGTTCTTC.

The table lists this clone with a count of one. The chain combines TRBV29-1 with TRBJ1-1, with a tentative D call TRBD1 (6 bases). Germline V gene sequence: CDR1 SQVTM, CDR2 ANQGSEA. V lost 6 bases and J lost 1, with 9 bases in between. CDR3 length equals 12 residues. The CDR3 loop is CSVEGQNTEAFF. CDR3 sequence (DNA): TGCAGCGTCGAGGGACAGAACACTGAAGCTTTCTTT.

The chain recombines TRBV12-3 or TRBV12-4 with TRBJ2-1; D gene unclear. The CDR3 is 11 residues long. V was trimmed by 3 bases and J by 10 bases, leaving 7 bases between them. The CDR3: CASSLVAEQFF. The CDR3 bases are TGTGCCAGCAGTTTGGTGGCCGAGCAGTTCTTC.